The 15 T cell receptor beta chains below come from one sample, sequenced in a study of blood T cell repertoires in COVID-19. The assay was immunoSEQ multiplex PCR, and TCRdb's table has in-frame clones only and misses some. The table lists just under 350,000 clones, more than 70% of them singletons. Sequenced input: peripheral blood. The receptors originated from a woman between 65 and 79 years old with COVID-19, enrolled during active disease.

The chain combines TRBV28 with TRBJ1-4; D is undetermined. The CDR3 runs 13 residues. CDR1 MDHEN and CDR2 SYDVKM come from the germline V gene. V gave up 1 base and J gave up 7 bases, with 7 bases separating them. CDR3 nucleotide sequence: TGTGCCAGCAGTTTATTAAGTAGTGAAAAACTGTTTTTT. It encodes CASSLLSSEKLFF.

The DNA for the CDR3 is TGTGCCAGTAGTATAGGGCAGAACACTGAAGCTTTCTTT. The encoded protein is CASSIGQNTEAFF. J is TRBJ1-1 and V is TRBV19, with D unclear. Germline V lookup: CDR1 LNHDA, CDR2 SQIVND (reference sequence). Trimming left V 1 base short and J 1 base short, with 4 bases between. The CDR3 contains 13 residues.

V is TRBV27 and J is TRBJ1-2; a possible D gene is TRBD1 (5 bases). The V end lost 5 bases, the J end lost 8 bases, and 18 bases lay between the germline ends. The germline V gene has CDR1 MNHEY and CDR2 SMNVEV (reference sequence). The CDR3 loop spans 14 amino acids. The DNA of the CDR3 is TGTGCCAGCAGTCCCCTTGGAGGGGTTGGAGGCTACACCTTC. Translated, it gives CASSPLGGVGGYTF.

The rearrangement joins TRBV7-2 to TRBJ1-5, with a weak D call TRBD1 (6 bases). Germline CDR1 SGHTA, CDR2 FQGNSA. This CDR3 spans 14 amino acids. V gave up 5 bases and J gave up 3 bases, with 11 bases separating them. Here the CDR3 DNA reads TGTGCCAGCAGCGCGGACAGCTTCAATCAGCCCCAGCATTTT. Translating it yields CASSADSFNQPQHF.

The chain carries TRBV2 and TRBJ2-1; 9 positions match TRBD1. CDR1 and CDR2 (germline): SNHLY, FYNNEI. This CDR3 region has 14 residues. V dropped 9 bases and J dropped 4; count of bases not matched to a gene: 7. CDR3 loop: CARAGTGKYNEQFF. The CDR3 nucleotides read TGTGCCAGAGCCGGGACAGGGAAGTACAATGAGCAGTTCTTC.

J is TRBJ1-1 and V is TRBV4-1; a weak D match, TRBD1 (5 bases). V lost 1 base and J 5 bases, leaving 8 bases between the germline ends. Germline assignment: CDR1 MGHRA and CDR2 YSYEKL. The CDR3 covers 13 residues. CDR3 sequence (DNA): TGCGCCAGCAGCCAAGCGGGGGATACTGAAGCTTTCTTT. Translated: CASSQAGDTEAFF.

The count of this clone is one. This chain joins TRBV5-5 and TRBJ2-2; maybe TRBD2 (6 bases). There are 14 residues in the CDR3. Trimming removed 2 bases at V and 3 bases at J, with 8 bases between. Germline CDR1 reads SGHKS; CDR2 reads YYEKEE (reference sequence). The CDR3 nucleotides are TGTGCCAGCAGCTTTTGGGGGGACACCGGGGAGCTGTTTTTT. Translated: CASSFWGDTGELFF.

The chain links TRBV6-5 to TRBJ2-6; the D is unclear. This CDR3 has 15 residues. V was clipped by 5 bases and J by 0 bases, with 8 bases between them. Germline V gene lookup returns CDR1 MNHEY and CDR2 SVGAGI. DNA of the CDR3: TGTGCCAGCAGTCCAATTTTCTCTGGGGCCAACGTCCTGACTTTC. It translates to CASSPIFSGANVLTF.

This chain uses TRBV7-2 with TRBJ1-2; D remains ambiguous. The CDR3 has 13 amino acids. The germline V gene has CDR1 SGHTA and CDR2 FQGNSA. Trimming cost V 1 base and J 8 bases, with 11 bases left between them. CDR3 protein: CASSLVREDGYTF. CDR3 sequence (DNA): TGTGCCAGCAGCTTAGTTAGGGAGGACGGCTACACCTTC.

The chain couples TRBV28 to TRBJ2-1; possibly TRBD2 for D (5 bases). CDR3 size: 13 residues. V was cut by 3 bases and J by 6 bases, with 9 bases left in between. Germline V gene lookup returns CDR1 MDHEN and CDR2 SYDVKM. CDR3 in DNA: TGTGCCAGCAGTTTGGACTCTTCCAATGAGCAGTTCTTC. Residues: CASSLDSSNEQFF.

In the case of this clone: Other DNA sequences in the same sample also yield this CDR3. This chain joins TRBV18 and TRBJ1-1; TRBD1 might be the D (6 bases). V gave up 3 bases and J gave up 1 base, with 6 bases separating them. From germline, CDR1 is KGHSH and CDR2 LQKENI. The CDR3 has 13 amino acids. CDR3 region: CASSPGQNTEAFF. The DNA of the CDR3 is TGTGCCAGCTCACCGGGACAGAACACTGAAGCTTTCTTT.

The rearrangement joins TRBV6-5 to TRBJ1-1, with D perhaps TRBD1 (6 bases). This CDR3 is built from 13 residues. Trimming shortened V by 7 bases and J by 1 base, and 10 bases separated the two germline ends. Per germline, CDR1 MNHEY and CDR2 SVGAGI. CDR3 bases: TGTGCCAGCACCGTGGGACAGAACACTGAAGCTTTCTTT. It specifies CASTVGQNTEAFF.

In the case of this clone: An end of the junction differs from the germline gene, which may be a read error. The chain is built from TRBV7-2 and TRBJ1-2; possible D gene TRBD1, 5 bases. This CDR3 spans 16 amino acids. Per the germline V gene, CDR1 is SGHTA and CDR2 is FQGNSA. The CDR3 loop reads CASSLGPGGSIFGNTF. The DNA for the CDR3 is TGTGCCAGCAGCTTAGGCCCCGGGGGATCGATTTTTGGCAACACCTTC.

The gene calls are TRBV7-2 and TRBJ1-5, with TRBD1 as a possible D gene (6 bases). Trimming took off 4 bases at V and 6 bases at J, with 13 bases between the two ends. Germline values: CDR1 SGHTA, CDR2 FQGNSA. The length of the CDR3 is 14 residues. CDR3 in DNA: TGTGCCAGCAGCTCTTCGACAGGTGGTCAGCCCCAGCATTTT. It codes for CASSSSTGGQPQHF.

This clone was recorded only once. This chain uses TRBV7-3 with TRBJ2-1; TRBD2 aligns across 9 bases. V was pared by 5 bases and J by 0 bases, with 5 bases of the junction left unmatched. The CDR3 has 16 residues. Germline assignment: CDR1 SGHTA and CDR2 FQGTGA. For the CDR3, the DNA is TGTGCCAGCAGCCCTAGCGGGGAGAGCTCCTACAATGAGCAGTTCTTC. Translation gives CASSPSGESSYNEQFF.